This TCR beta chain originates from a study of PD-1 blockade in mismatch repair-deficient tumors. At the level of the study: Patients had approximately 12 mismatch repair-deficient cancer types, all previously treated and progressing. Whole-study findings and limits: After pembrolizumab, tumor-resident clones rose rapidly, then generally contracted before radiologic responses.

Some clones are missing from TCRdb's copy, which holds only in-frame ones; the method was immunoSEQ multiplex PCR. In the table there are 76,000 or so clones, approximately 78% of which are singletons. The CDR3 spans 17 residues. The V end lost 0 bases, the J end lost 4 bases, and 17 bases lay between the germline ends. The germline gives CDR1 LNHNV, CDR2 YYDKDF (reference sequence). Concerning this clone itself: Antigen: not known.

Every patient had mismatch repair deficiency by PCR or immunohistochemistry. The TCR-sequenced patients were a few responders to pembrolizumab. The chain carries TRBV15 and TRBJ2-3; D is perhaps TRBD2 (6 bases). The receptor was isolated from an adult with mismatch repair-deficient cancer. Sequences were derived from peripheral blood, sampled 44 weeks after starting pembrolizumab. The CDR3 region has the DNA TGTGCCACCAGCAGAGAGGGTTTGGGGGGACCGCCAGATACGCAGTATTTT. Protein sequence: CATSREGLGGPPDTQYF.